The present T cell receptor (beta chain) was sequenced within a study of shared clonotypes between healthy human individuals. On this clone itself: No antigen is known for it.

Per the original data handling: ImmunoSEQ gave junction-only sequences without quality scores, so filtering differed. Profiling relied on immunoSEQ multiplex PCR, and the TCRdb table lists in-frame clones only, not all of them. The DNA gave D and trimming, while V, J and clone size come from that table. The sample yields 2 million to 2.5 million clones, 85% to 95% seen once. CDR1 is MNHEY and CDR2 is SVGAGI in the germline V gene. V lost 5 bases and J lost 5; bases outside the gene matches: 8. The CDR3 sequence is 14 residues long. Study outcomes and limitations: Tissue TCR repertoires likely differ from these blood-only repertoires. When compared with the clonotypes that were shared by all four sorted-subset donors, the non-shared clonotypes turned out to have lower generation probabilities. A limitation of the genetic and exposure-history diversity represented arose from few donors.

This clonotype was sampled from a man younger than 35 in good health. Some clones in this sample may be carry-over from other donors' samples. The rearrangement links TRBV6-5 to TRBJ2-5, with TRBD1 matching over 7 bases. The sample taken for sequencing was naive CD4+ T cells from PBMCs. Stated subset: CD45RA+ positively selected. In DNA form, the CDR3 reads TGTGCCAGCAGTAATTATCTAGGGGGCGAGACCCAGTACTTC. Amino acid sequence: CASSNYLGGETQYF.